These 18 T cell receptor beta chains originate from one sample sequenced in a study of T-cell reconstitution after alpha-beta-depleted transplantation in children. Preparation of the TCRbeta library used unique molecular identifiers. TCRdb itself ran the PCR reads through MiXCR, one entry per CDR3 protein. The sample lists roughly 220,000 distinct CDR3 sequences, under 8.5% occurring once. The specimen was PBMCs, mostly from graft donor cells, collected 360 days after TCRalphabeta/CD19-depleted stem cell transplant. These receptor sequences come from a male patient under 10 years old who had a stem cell transplant for acute myeloid leukemia, so the T cells may come from the graft donor.

This clonotype was counted many times. The V and J genes are TRBV5-1 and TRBJ2-1; maybe TRBD1 (5 bases). The germline gives CDR1 SGHRS, CDR2 YFSETQ. The V end was cut by 5 bases, the J end by 4 bases, with 13 bases between. This CDR3 spans 14 amino acids. The chain's CDR3 is CASRVVDRYNEQFF. As DNA, the CDR3 is TGCGCCAGCAGAGTGGTAGACAGATACAATGAGCAGTTCTTC.

This clonotype was counted many times. The V gene is TRBV24-1, the J gene TRBJ2-3, with D hard to call. Germline values: CDR1 KGHDR, CDR2 SFDVKD. V dropped 3 bases and J dropped 2 bases, with 2 bases sitting between them. The CDR3 length is 12 residues. Written as DNA, the CDR3 is TGTGCCACCAGTGATCCCACAGATACGCAGTATTTT. This gives the protein CATSDPTDTQYF.

The table lists this clonotype with many counts. V gene TRBV12-3 or TRBV12-4 combines with J gene TRBJ1-1, with D possibly matching TRBD1 (6 bases). The V end lost 5 bases, the J end lost 4 bases, and 17 bases lay between the germline ends. This CDR3 contains 15 residues. This chain's CDR3 is CASSPQGRISTEAFF. DNA of the CDR3: TGTGCCAGCAGTCCTCAGGGGAGGATCAGCACTGAAGCTTTCTTT.

This clonotype was picked up a small number of times. CDR3 nucleotides: TGTGCCAGCAGTTCGAGGCCCGGAAGATCTAACTATGGCTACACCTTC. Its protein product is CASSSRPGRSNYGYTF. The chain recombines TRBV12-3 or TRBV12-4 with TRBJ1-2, with unresolved D. This CDR3 is 16 amino acids long. V was cut by 4 bases and J by 0 bases, with 15 bases left in between.

CDR3 residues: CASKAASNNYEQFF. DNA of the CDR3: TGCGCCAGCAAGGCCGCTAGCAATAACTATGAGCAGTTCTTC. J is TRBJ2-1 and V is TRBV5-1; D might be TRBD2 (5 bases). The germline CDR1 and CDR2 sequences are SGHRS and YFSETQ. This CDR3 is built from 14 residues. The V and J ends lost 6 bases and 8 bases respectively, with 18 bases between them.

This clonotype was counted at least ten times. Here the CDR3 DNA reads TGTGCCAGCAGTCACCACGCTGTCATTGGGGGTTCGGATGGCTACACCTTC. Protein sequence: CASSHHAVIGGSDGYTF. The V gene is TRBV12-3 or TRBV12-4, the J gene TRBJ1-2; tentatively, D is TRBD1 (5 bases). The CDR3 consists of 17 residues. V lost 5 bases to trimming and J lost 6 bases, with 25 bases between them.

This clonotype was seen a handful of times. The chain links TRBV29-1 to TRBJ1-2, with TRBD1 matching over 7 bases. V gave up 6 bases and J gave up 4 bases; unmatched junction bases: 11. CDR3 length equals 14 residues. Germline loops: CDR1 SQVTM, CDR2 ANQGSEA. CDR3 residues: CSVGTTDRVYGYTF. CDR3 in DNA: TGCAGCGTCGGGACCACCGACAGGGTCTATGGCTACACCTTC.

The table lists this clonotype with many counts. The CDR3 region is CASSLSGRRDNSPLHF. Written as DNA, the CDR3 is TGTGCCAGCAGCTTATCAGGGCGCAGGGATAATTCACCCCTCCACTTT. The V call is TRBV7-8, the J call TRBJ1-6; possibly TRBD1 for D (5 bases). From germline, CDR1 is SGHVS and CDR2 FQNEAQ. The CDR3 has 16 residues. Trimming removed 2 bases from V and 5 bases from J, with 13 bases in between.

The V and J genes are TRBV6-2 or TRBV6-3 and TRBJ1-5, with D maybe TRBD1 (5 bases). The V end lost 2 bases, the J end lost 11 bases, and 22 bases lay between the germline ends. CDR3 length: 16 amino acids. Looked up from germline, CDR1 is MNHEY and CDR2 is SVGEGT. The CDR3, as DNA: TGTGCCAGCAGTTACCACAATACCGGGACCGCAGGGACCCAGCATTTT. Protein sequence: CASSYHNTGTAGTQHF.

This clonotype was seen many times. J is TRBJ2-3 and V is TRBV29-1, with D perhaps TRBD1 (6 bases). Between the trimmed V and J ends, which lost 0 bases and 4 bases, there was a span of 8 bases. CDR3 length: 13 residues. Looked up from germline, CDR1 is SQVTM and CDR2 is ANQGSEA. Here the CDR3 reads CSVEDRGSDTQYF. As DNA, the CDR3 is TGCAGCGTTGAAGACAGGGGATCAGATACGCAGTATTTT.

This clonotype occurred a few times. The chain employs TRBV5-5 and TRBJ2-1, with 10 bases fitting TRBD1. J was trimmed by 2 bases and V by 2 bases; bases with no gene match: 10. The CDR3 sequence is 18 residues long. In germline, CDR1 is SGHKS, CDR2 YYEKEE (reference sequence). The CDR3 nucleotides read TGTGCCAGCAGCTTAAAAAGGGACAGGGGAAGGCCCTACAATGAGCAGTTCTTC. Its protein product is CASSLKRDRGRPYNEQFF. The whole variable domain, filled in from reference TRBV5-5 and TRBJ2-1, reads DAGVTQSPTHLIKTRGQQVTLRCSPISGHKSVSWYQQVLGQGPQFIFQYYEKEERGRGNFPDRFSARQFPNYSSELNVNALLLGDSALYLCASSLKRDRGRPYNEQFFGPGTRLTVL.

Only a few counts were recorded for this clonotype. The rearrangement links TRBV20-1 to TRBJ2-4; 12 bases are shared with TRBD1. This CDR3 contains 14 residues. Germline CDR1 reads DFQATT; CDR2 reads SNEGSKA (reference sequence). Trimming removed 5 bases from V and 10 bases from J; junction bases left unmatched: 9. The CDR3 nucleotides are TGCAGTGCTTCTCCGGGACAGGGGGCACGGATTCAGTACTTC. This translates into CSASPGQGARIQYF.

This clonotype has at least ten counts. This chain uses TRBV5-1 with TRBJ2-3; 7 nucleotides align to TRBD2. The V and J ends lost 0 bases and 2 bases, in that order; junction bases with no gene match: 12. Germline lookup yields CDR1 SGHRS and CDR2 YFSETQ. This CDR3 contains 18 residues. CDR3: CASSLAPGLAAYTDTQYF. CDR3 coding DNA: TGCGCCAGCAGCTTGGCCCCCGGTCTAGCGGCCTACACAGATACGCAGTATTTT.

The genes are TRBV7-9 and TRBJ1-2, with TRBD1 identical over 9 bases. The V gene end was trimmed by 0 bases and the J gene end by 7 bases; junction bases not matched to a gene: 6. The CDR3 runs 15 residues. Germline V lookup: CDR1 SEHNR, CDR2 FQNEAQ (reference sequence). The CDR3 DNA is TGTGCCAGCAGCTTAGCCGGGACAGGGAAGGGTGGCTACACCTTC. As protein: CASSLAGTGKGGYTF.

This clonotype turned up a few times. This sequence joins TRBV9 and TRBJ2-5; 10 positions match TRBD2. V was pared by 0 bases and J by 1 base, with 3 bases of the junction left unmatched. The CDR3 is 16 amino acids. Germline CDR1 and CDR2: SGDLS and YYNGEE. The CDR3 sequence: CASSVESGRAQETQYF. The CDR3 DNA follows: TGTGCCAGCAGCGTAGAGAGCGGGAGGGCCCAAGAGACCCAGTACTTC.

In this sample, this clonotype turned up many times. One junction end does not reproduce the germline sequence, and a read error may be involved. The gene calls are TRBV7-7 and TRBJ2-7, with TRBD1 identical over 9 bases. From germline, CDR1 is SSHAT and CDR2 FNYEAQ (reference sequence). The CDR3 runs 15 residues. The CDR3 reads CASSQGTGLRHEQYF. The DNA of the CDR3 is TGTGCTAGCAGCCAGGGGACAGGGCTAAGGCACGAGCAGTACTTC.

This chain links TRBV4-1 with TRBJ1-4; unclear D gene. This CDR3 spans 15 amino acids. V shed 2 bases and J shed 3 bases, with 10 bases lying between them. Per germline, CDR1 MGHRA and CDR2 YSYEKL. CDR3 loop: CASSQLVLSNEKLFF. The CDR3 DNA follows: TGCGCCAGCAGCCAATTGGTTCTTTCTAATGAAAAACTGTTTTTT.

In its sample, this clonotype was seen a few times. V is TRBV29-1 and J is TRBJ2-1; no reliable D call. There are 15 residues in the CDR3. Per the germline V gene, CDR1 is SQVTM and CDR2 is ANQGSEA. V was cut by 0 bases and J by 0 bases, with 9 bases left in between. The CDR3 coding sequence is TGCAGCGTTGAAGATCGAGGACGCTCCTACAATGAGCAGTTCTTC. It is translated as CSVEDRGRSYNEQFF.